This T cell receptor beta chain was found in a study of blood T cells in healthy people across ages. On the study more broadly: Template switching captured about one barcoded beta molecule per two T cells. Overall study results and limits: Diversity was estimated from one million T cells, and these estimates were considered underestimates. Across samples, TCR beta diversity tracked strongly with naive T cell percentage.

Each donor was a healthy Caucasian individual from Russia, aged about 6 to 95. A second roughly 6 to 11 cycle PCR used barcoded and J-beta primers. TCRdb independently ran MiXCR on the 5' RACE reads; one entry per CDR3 protein. The data contain 800,000 or so distinct CDR3 sequences, 62% of them singletons. CDR1 and CDR2 from the germline V gene are MNHEY and SVGAGI. This CDR3 region has 15 residues. The germline V and J ends were trimmed by 2 bases and 0 bases, with 8 bases remaining between them. This clonotype was seen a few times. Its antigen is unknown. This clonotype originated in a man aged 25-45 years in good health. V gene TRBV6-5 combines with J gene TRBJ2-1; D uncertain. Source material: blood. The CDR3 protein is CASSYRASSYNEQFF. In nucleotides, the CDR3 is TGTGCCAGCAGTTACCGGGCAAGCTCCTACAATGAGCAGTTCTTC.